The rows below give T cell receptor beta chains drawn from one sample of a study of cytomegalovirus exposure and HLA in healthy donors. The repertoire was sequenced with immunoSEQ multiplex PCR; TCRdb's copy has only in-frame clones and lacks some. The profile covers some 130,000 clones, with 89% appearing a single time and approximately 1.2% taken by the ten largest. The specimen sequenced was PBMCs. The receptors stem from a woman between 18 and 29 years old in good health and CMV-seronegative. Both conserved end residues are part of each CDR3. Each record gives: D gene, clone size, V gene, J gene, CDR3 protein, CDR3 DNA. D genes are given only for firm matches. The size field is filled for only some rows; it gives once, few, many or a size class.

-	-	TRBV11-2	TRBJ2-7	CASSSWTGSSYEQYF	TGTGCCAGCAGCTCTTGGACGGGAAGCTCCTACGAGCAGTACTTC
-	-	TRBV6-1	TRBJ1-5	CASSARGEQPQHF	TGTGCCAGCAGTGCGCGGGGGGAGCAGCCCCAGCATTTT
-	-	TRBV21-1	TRBJ1-6	CASSQRTGRNSPLHF	TGTGCCAGCAGCCAGAGGACAGGGCGGAATTCACCCCTCCACTTT
-	-	TRBV11-3	TRBJ1-1	CASSLSSSGNTEAFF	TGTGCCAGCAGCTTAAGCTCGTCGGGGAACACTGAAGCTTTCTTT
TRBD1	-	TRBV18	TRBJ1-5	CASSPGQGDIQPQHF	TGTGCCAGCTCACCTGGACAGGGGGATATTCAGCCCCAGCATTTT
TRBD2	-	TRBV2	TRBJ2-1	CASSGLAGGLYNEQFF	TGTGCCAGCAGTGGACTAGCGGGGGGGCTCTACAATGAGCAGTTCTTC
-	-	TRBV2	TRBJ1-5	CASSGQGTPGPQHF	TGTGCCAGCAGTGGCCAGGGCACCCCCGGGCCCCAGCATTTT
TRBD1	once	TRBV2	TRBJ2-5	CASGTESETQYF	TGTGCCAGCGGGACAGAGTCAGAGACCCAGTACTTC
TRBD1	many	TRBV13	TRBJ2-7	CASSRRQGAYEQYF	TGTGCCAGCAGCCGACGACAGGGGGCCTACGAGCAGTACTTC
-	-	TRBV5-1	TRBJ1-5	CASSLRGNSNQPQHF	TGCGCCAGCAGCTTGAGGGGAAATAGCAATCAGCCCCAGCATTTT
-	-	TRBV10-1	TRBJ2-7	CASSENATGTSTYEQYF	TGCGCCAGCAGTGAAAACGCCACCGGGACATCGACCTACGAGCAGTACTTC
TRBD2	-	TRBV9	TRBJ2-2	CASSHRGRENTGELFF	TGTGCCAGCAGCCACCGGGGGAGGGAGAACACCGGGGAGCTGTTTTTT
-	-	TRBV6-5	TRBJ1-3	CASNRPGGNTIYF	TGTGCCAGCAATCGCCCGGGGGGGAACACCATATATTTT
TRBD1	-	TRBV28	TRBJ2-1	CASSLAGTGGSSSYNEQFF	TGTGCCAGCAGCCTCGCCGGGACAGGGGGGTCGAGCTCCTACAATGAGCAGTTCTTC
TRBD1	-	TRBV9	TRBJ1-5	CASSPHGTGTNQPQHF	TGTGCCAGCAGCCCCCACGGGACAGGGACGAATCAGCCCCAGCATTTT
TRBD1	-	TRBV28	TRBJ2-7	CASSLWGTGPLNYEQYF	TGTGCCAGCAGTTTATGGGGGACAGGGCCCCTAAACTACGAGCAGTACTTC
-	-	TRBV11-2	TRBJ1-1	CASSLAQGIPEAFF	TGTGCCAGCAGCTTAGCCCAGGGAATCCCTGAAGCTTTCTTT
TRBD1	-	TRBV6-4	TRBJ2-2	CASSDKGRGSGELFF	TGTGCCAGCAGTGACAAGGGCAGGGGGTCGGGGGAGCTGTTTTTT
-	-	TRBV25-1	TRBJ1-5	CAPNQPQHF	TGTGCCCCTAATCAGCCCCAGCATTTT
-	-	TRBV19	TRBJ2-1	CASSIRGSYNEQFF	TGTGCCAGTAGTATTCGGGGCTCCTACAATGAGCAGTTCTTC